A single sample is the source of the 22 T cell receptor beta chains below, sequenced in a study of T cells expressing NK-cell markers. Reanalyzing the 5' RACE reads, TCRdb keeps one entry per CDR3 protein, without DNA. This sample's clone table lists under 200,000 distinct CDR3 sequences. The sequencing input was blood T cells: a sorted CD56 or NKG2C T cell subset, CD4+ or CD8+ T cells, or bulk PBMC T cells (not recorded which). The receptors were gathered from a woman aged 18-70 years in good health.

The rearrangement joins TRBV19 to TRBJ2-6; TCRdb calls TRBD1, which cannot be checked without DNA. The germline V gene has CDR1 LNHDA and CDR2 SQIVND (reference sequence). CDR3 length: 17 residues. CDR3: CASSISVRESGANVLTF. The full variable domain, completed using reference TRBV19 and TRBJ2-6, is DGGITQSPKYLFRKEGQNVTLSCEQNLNHDAMYWYRQDPGQGLRLIYYSQIVNDFQKGDIAEGYSVSREKKESFPLTVTSAQKNPTAFYLCASSISVRESGANVLTFGAGSRLTVL.

The chain joins TRBV20-1 to TRBJ1-3. The CDR3 runs 14 residues. Germline loops: CDR1 DFQATT, CDR2 SNEGSKA (reference sequence). The CDR3 reads CSARDPGSGNTIYF.

This sequence joins TRBV3-1 and TRBJ2-7; TCRdb's D call of TRBD1 is untestable without DNA. Looked up from germline, CDR1 is LGHDT and CDR2 is YNNKEL (reference sequence). The CDR3 consists of 16 residues. CDR3 amino acids: CASSHPWDTTPYEQYF.

The rearrangement uses TRBV6-1 and TRBJ1-1. Germline loops: CDR1 MNHNS, CDR2 SASEGT. The CDR3 loop spans 15 amino acids. This chain's CDR3 is CASSAGGGGNTEAFF.

This sequence joins TRBV12-3 or TRBV12-4 and TRBJ2-2; the TRBD2 assignment by TCRdb is unverifiable without DNA. The CDR3 is 16 amino acids. CDR3 region: CASSLLAGSDTGELFF.

This chain uses TRBV6-1 with TRBJ1-2; the TCRdb call, TRBD1, lacks DNA for checking. This CDR3 has 14 amino acids. Germline V lookup: CDR1 MNHNS, CDR2 SASEGT. This chain's CDR3 is CASSRGQGGNGYTF.

The chain couples TRBV5-1 to TRBJ1-6. CDR1 is SGHRS and CDR2 is YFSETQ in the germline V gene. This CDR3 is built from 15 residues. CDR3 amino acids: CASSLDGVYNSPLHF.

The chain employs TRBV11-2 and TRBJ1-1. Germline V gives CDR1 SGHAT, CDR2 FQNNGV. CDR3 size: 13 residues. The CDR3 protein is CASSLNRNTEAFF.

This chain links TRBV5-1 with TRBJ2-2. The CDR3 is 15 amino acids. Germline V CDR1 and CDR2: SGHRS, YFSETQ. The CDR3 loop reads CASSLVLAATGELFF. Full variable domain (rest looked up from reference TRBV5-1 and TRBJ2-2): KAGVTQTPRYLIKTRGQQVTLSCSPISGHRSVSWYQQTPGQGLQFLFEYFSETQRNKGNFPGRFSGRQFSNSRSEMNVSTLELGDSALYLCASSLVLAATGELFFGEGSRLTVL.

The chain is built from TRBV7-3 and TRBJ2-3; TCRdb gives TRBD2 as the D gene, but with no DNA this cannot be confirmed. Germline V gives CDR1 SGHTA, CDR2 FQGTGA. The CDR3 is 18 amino acids. This CDR3 is CASSLDSSGVAGTDTQYF.

The chain uses TRBV3-1 and TRBJ2-1; as DNA is missing, the TRBD2 call by TCRdb cannot be tested. The CDR3 extends over 15 amino acids. CDR1 LGHDT and CDR2 YNNKEL come from the germline V gene (reference sequence). CDR3 loop: CASSQEDLFYNEQFF.

The chain employs TRBV6-2 or TRBV6-3 and TRBJ2-2; the D gene TCRdb calls, TRBD1, cannot be checked with no DNA. The CDR3 totals 14 residues. The V gene's germline CDR1 is MNHEY and CDR2 SVGEGT. CDR3 in amino acids: CASSARQGTGELFF.

This rearrangement joins TRBV11-2 to TRBJ2-7; TCRdb's D call of TRBD1 is untestable without DNA. This CDR3 has 14 amino acids. Germline V lookup: CDR1 SGHAT, CDR2 FQNNGV. The CDR3 spells CASSLGLGTYEQYF.

V and J are TRBV6-5 and TRBJ1-6; TCRdb's D call of TRBD1 is untestable without DNA. The CDR3 has 14 amino acids. The germline V gene has CDR1 MNHEY and CDR2 SVGAGI. The CDR3 sequence: CASKPGVGVSPLHF.

The chain carries TRBV6-1 and TRBJ1-6. This CDR3 is 14 amino acids long. CDR1 is MNHNS, CDR2 SASEGT, per germline. The CDR3 sequence: CASSEQVTDSPLHF.

The rearrangement uses TRBV30 and TRBJ2-3; TCRdb reports TRBD2, a call that lacks DNA to check it against. There are 16 residues in the CDR3. In germline, CDR1 is GTSNPN, CDR2 SVGIG (reference sequence). The CDR3 reads CAWSDRRLASTDTQYF.

The V and J genes are TRBV2 and TRBJ2-3; lacking DNA, the TRBD2 call made by TCRdb goes unchecked. CDR1 is SNHLY, CDR2 FYNNEI, per germline. The CDR3 totals 17 residues. This chain's CDR3 is CASSEGALAGDTDTQYF. The variable domain in full, completed from reference TRBV2 and TRBJ2-3, reads EPEVTQTPSHQVTQMGQEVILRCVPISNHLYFYWYRQILGQKVEFLVSFYNNEISEKSEIFDDQFSVERPDGSNFTLKIRSTKLEDSAMYFCASSEGALAGDTDTQYFGPGTRLTVL.

The chain combines TRBV3-1 with TRBJ1-6; TCRdb picks TRBD1, but there is no DNA to check that call. The CDR3 sequence is 16 residues long. CDR1 is LGHDT and CDR2 is YNNKEL in the germline V gene (reference sequence). The chain's CDR3 is CASSQVLTGGNSPLHF.

The rearrangement uses TRBV20-1 and TRBJ1-2; the TCRdb call, TRBD1, lacks DNA for checking. The CDR3 covers 13 residues. Germline V CDR1 and CDR2: DFQATT, SNEGSKA (reference sequence). This CDR3 reads CSAAPTVVYGYTF.

The genes are TRBV7-2 and TRBJ2-2; TCRdb gives TRBD1 as the D gene, but with no DNA this cannot be confirmed. Germline assignment: CDR1 SGHTA and CDR2 FQGNSA. The CDR3 runs to 15 residues. This chain's CDR3 is CASSPNRGRTGELFF.

CDR3 protein: CASSSFQRGVSYNEQFF. The rearrangement links TRBV5-1 to TRBJ2-1; TCRdb's D gene call, TRBD2, goes unchecked for lack of DNA. The CDR3 has 17 residues. From germline, CDR1 is SGHRS and CDR2 YFSETQ.

The J gene is TRBJ2-2, the V gene TRBV5-6. Germline CDR1 and CDR2: SGHDT and YYEEEE. The CDR3 consists of 16 residues. The CDR3 sequence is CASSMGLPMNTGELFF. The entire variable domain, with the rest obtained from reference TRBV5-6 and TRBJ2-2, is as follows: DAGVTQSPTHLIKTRGQQVTLRCSPKSGHDTVSWYQQALGQGPQFIFQYYEEEERQRGNFPDRFSGHQFPNYSSELNVNALLLGDSALYLCASSMGLPMNTGELFFGEGSRLTVL.